This passage covers 4 T cell receptor beta chains from one sample sequenced in a study of T cell responses to AZD1222 COVID-19 vaccine. Sequencing used immunoSEQ multiplex PCR; TCRdb keeps in-frame clones, though not all of them. The repertoire holds under 150,000 clones, approximately 85% seen once, with roughly a sixth in the top ten. The sequenced sample was peripheral blood, obtained on day 0 of MenACWY control vaccination. The receptors stem from an adult in good health.

The CDR3 sequence is CASSMRNSPLHF. CDR3 coding DNA: TGTGCCAGTAGTATGAGGAATTCACCCCTCCACTTT. The chain carries TRBV19 and TRBJ1-6; D gene ambiguous. The CDR3 length is 12 residues. The germline V and J ends were trimmed by 3 bases and 7 bases, with 4 bases remaining between them. Germline loops: CDR1 LNHDA, CDR2 SQIVND (reference sequence).

V gene TRBV27 combines with J gene TRBJ2-1; 7 bases are shared with TRBD1. The CDR3 runs 14 residues. With 8 bases clipped from V and 5 bases from J, the junction kept 9 bases outside the gene matches. CDR1 MNHEY and CDR2 SMNVEV come from the germline V gene (reference sequence). CDR3 in DNA: TGTGCCAGCGTCGGCAGGGGGATCCACAATGAGCAGTTCTTC. Its translation: CASVGRGIHNEQFF.

This sequence joins TRBV5-6 and TRBJ2-7; D not resolved. The CDR3 is made up of 11 amino acids. Trimming took off 4 bases at V and 3 bases at J, with 5 bases between the two ends. Germline V lookup: CDR1 SGHDT, CDR2 YYEEEE. CDR3 region: CASSRVYEQYF. The CDR3 nucleotides read TGTGCCAGCAGCAGGGTCTACGAGCAGTACTTC.

This clone was detected once. The chain links TRBV9 to TRBJ2-3; D might be TRBD2 (5 bases). The CDR3 contains 16 residues. V dropped 0 bases and J dropped 4 bases, with 15 bases sitting between them. CDR1 is SGDLS, CDR2 YYNGEE, per germline. The chain's CDR3 is CASSVGITGSSDTQYF. CDR3 nucleotide sequence: TGTGCCAGCAGCGTAGGGATAACGGGATCTTCAGATACGCAGTATTTT.